This entry lists 5 T cell receptor beta chains sequenced from one sample in a study of cytomegalovirus exposure and HLA in healthy donors. The PCR made use of 60 Vbeta and 13 Jbeta primers. Profiled with immunoSEQ multiplex PCR; TCRdb holds only in-frame clones, not every one. The repertoire has 150,000 or so clones, around 83% of them found once; the top ten carry about 4%. Input material: PBMCs. The receptors originated from a man aged 45-65 years in good health and CMV-seropositive.

In its sample, this clone was seen once. The chain uses TRBV5-4 and TRBJ2-5; tentative D call: TRBD1 (5 bases). Near its end, the DNA agrees better with TRBJ2-7, so the J call may be wrong. CDR1 and CDR2 (germline): SGHNT, YYREEE (reference sequence). CDR3 length: 13 residues. CDR3 protein: CASSLGDAYEQYF. The CDR3 DNA follows: TGTGCCAGCAGCTTAGGGGATGCCTACGAGCAGTACTTC.

This chain uses TRBV7-6 with TRBJ2-7; 14 nucleotides match TRBD2. The CDR3 extends over 18 amino acids. Germline CDR1 is SGHVS and CDR2 is FNYEAQ. Trimming removed 5 bases from V and 3 bases from J; junction bases left unmatched: 12. CDR3 amino acids: CASSAGLAGAPDYYEQYF. The CDR3 DNA reads as TGTGCCAGCAGCGCGGGACTAGCGGGGGCCCCGGACTACTACGAGCAGTACTTC.

The V and J genes are TRBV7-9 and TRBJ2-7, with 9 bases lining up with TRBD1. CDR1 and CDR2 from the germline V gene are SEHNR and FQNEAQ (reference sequence). The V segment lost 4 bases and the J segment 5 bases; nucleotides outside the gene matches: 9. The CDR3 is made up of 15 amino acids. The CDR3 here is CASSSTGTGSDEQYF. CDR3 coding DNA: TGTGCCAGCAGCTCAACCGGGACAGGGAGTGACGAGCAGTACTTC.

This chain connects TRBV18 to TRBJ1-5; 8 nucleotides align to TRBD1. The CDR3 loop spans 13 amino acids. The germline gives CDR1 KGHSH, CDR2 LQKENI. With 6 bases clipped from V and 7 bases from J, the junction kept 5 bases outside the gene matches. The CDR3 is CASSQGARQPQHF. The CDR3 bases are TGTGCCAGCTCCCAGGGGGCGAGGCAGCCCCAGCATTTT.

The gene calls are TRBV27 and TRBJ2-1; D remains unclear. The CDR3 length is 15 residues. CDR1 and CDR2 from the germline V gene are MNHEY and SMNVEV (reference sequence). V shed 5 bases and J shed 2 bases, with 13 bases lying between them. CDR3 protein: CASSDGYAAYNEQFF. CDR3 in DNA: TGTGCCAGCAGTGACGGGTACGCGGCCTACAATGAGCAGTTCTTC.